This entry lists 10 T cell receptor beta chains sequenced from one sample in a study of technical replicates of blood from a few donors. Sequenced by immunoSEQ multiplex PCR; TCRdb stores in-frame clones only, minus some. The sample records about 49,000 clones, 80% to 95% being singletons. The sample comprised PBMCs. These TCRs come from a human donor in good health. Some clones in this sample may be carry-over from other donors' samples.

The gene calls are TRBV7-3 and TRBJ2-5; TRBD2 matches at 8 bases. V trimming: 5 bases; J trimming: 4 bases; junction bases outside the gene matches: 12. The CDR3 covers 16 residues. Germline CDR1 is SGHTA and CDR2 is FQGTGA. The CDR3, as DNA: TGTGCCAGCAGCCCCGCCGGGACTAGTTCTACAGAGACCCAGTACTTC. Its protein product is CASSPAGTSSTETQYF.

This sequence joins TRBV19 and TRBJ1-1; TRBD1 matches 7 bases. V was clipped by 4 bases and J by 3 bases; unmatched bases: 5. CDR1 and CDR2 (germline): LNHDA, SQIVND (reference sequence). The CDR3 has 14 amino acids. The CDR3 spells CASSKTGTDTEAFF. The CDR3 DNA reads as TGTGCCAGTAGTAAAACTGGGACAGACACTGAAGCTTTCTTT.

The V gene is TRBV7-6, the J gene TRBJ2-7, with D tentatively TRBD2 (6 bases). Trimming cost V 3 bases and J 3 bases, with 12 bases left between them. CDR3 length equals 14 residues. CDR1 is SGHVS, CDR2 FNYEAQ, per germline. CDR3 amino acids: CASSLSGESYEQYF. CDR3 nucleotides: TGTGCCAGCAGCTTGTCGGGAGAGAGCTACGAGCAGTACTTC.

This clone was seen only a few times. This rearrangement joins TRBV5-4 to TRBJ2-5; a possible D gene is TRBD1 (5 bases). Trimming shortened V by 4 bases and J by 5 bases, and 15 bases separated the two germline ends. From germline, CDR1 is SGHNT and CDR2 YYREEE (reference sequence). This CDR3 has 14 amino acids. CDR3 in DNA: TGTGCCAGCAGCCCGAAGGGGTCAATCGAGACCCAGTACTTC. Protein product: CASSPKGSIETQYF.

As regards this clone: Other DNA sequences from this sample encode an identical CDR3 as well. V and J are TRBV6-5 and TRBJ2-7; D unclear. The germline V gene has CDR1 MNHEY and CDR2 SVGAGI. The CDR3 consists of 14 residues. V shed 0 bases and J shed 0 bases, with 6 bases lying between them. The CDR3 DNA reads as TGTGCCAGCAGTTACTCCACGAGCTCCTACGAGCAGTACTTC. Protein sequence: CASSYSTSSYEQYF.

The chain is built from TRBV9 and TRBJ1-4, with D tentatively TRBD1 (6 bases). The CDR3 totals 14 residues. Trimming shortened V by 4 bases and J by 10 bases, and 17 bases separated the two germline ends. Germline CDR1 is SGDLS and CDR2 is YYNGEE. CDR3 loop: CASSPERGTGKLFF. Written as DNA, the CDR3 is TGTGCCAGCAGCCCCGAGAGGGGGACGGGAAAACTGTTTTTT.

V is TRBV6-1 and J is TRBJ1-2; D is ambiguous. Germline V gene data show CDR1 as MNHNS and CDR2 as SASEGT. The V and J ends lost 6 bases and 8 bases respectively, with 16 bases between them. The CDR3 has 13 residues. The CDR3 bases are TGTGCCAGCAGCCCGGGGAGGGTTTGGGGCTACACCTTC. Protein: CASSPGRVWGYTF.

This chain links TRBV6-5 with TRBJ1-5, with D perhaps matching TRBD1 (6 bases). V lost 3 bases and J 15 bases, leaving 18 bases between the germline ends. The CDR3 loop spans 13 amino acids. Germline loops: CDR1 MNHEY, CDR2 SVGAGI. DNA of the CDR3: TGTGCCAGCAGTTATGATGTGGGGGCCCTACGGCATTTT. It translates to CASSYDVGALRHF.

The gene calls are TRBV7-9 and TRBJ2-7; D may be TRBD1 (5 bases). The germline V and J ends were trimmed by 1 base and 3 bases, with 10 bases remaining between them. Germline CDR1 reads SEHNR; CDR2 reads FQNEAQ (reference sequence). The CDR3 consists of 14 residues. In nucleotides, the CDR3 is TGTGCCAGCAGCTTAGGGGGCGCCAGCTACGAGCAGTACTTC. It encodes CASSLGGASYEQYF.

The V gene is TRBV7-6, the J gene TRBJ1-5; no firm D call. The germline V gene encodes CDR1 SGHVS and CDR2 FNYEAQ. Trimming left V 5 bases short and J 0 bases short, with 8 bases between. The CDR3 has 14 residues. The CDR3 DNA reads TGTGCCAGCAGCCGCGAGTATAGCAATCAGCCCCAGCATTTT. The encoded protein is CASSREYSNQPQHF.